This T cell receptor (beta chain) was identified in a study of blood T cell dynamics during melanoma immunotherapy. Clones were read by immunoSEQ multiplex PCR, and TCRdb kept only the in-frame ones, dropping some. In the table there are 6,000 or so clones, 88% of which are singletons. The CDR3 extends over 14 amino acids. Germline V gene sequence: CDR1 LNHDA, CDR2 SQIVND (reference sequence). V lost 1 base, J lost 7 bases, and 11 bases lay in between. The time point here: pre-treatment baseline. Disease control meant complete response, partial response or stable disease at 12 weeks. Sequenced material: blood, taken from a patient treated with checkpoint blockade. This chain links TRBV19 with TRBJ1-5; maybe TRBD1 (6 bases). This TCR was recovered from a human donor with melanoma. The CDR3 DNA reads TGTGCCAGTAGTATAGGGAACAGGGACCAGCCCCAGCATTTT. This encodes CASSIGNRDQPQHF.